This TCR beta chain was recorded in a study of Graves' ophthalmopathy and Graves' hyperthyroidism. Study overall: The study drew peripheral blood at initial diagnosis, before any treatment.

Per germline, CDR1 KGHSH and CDR2 LQKENI. CDR3 length: 15 residues. V lost 6 bases and J lost 3, with 17 bases in between. Stable hyperthyroidism was defined by absence of ophthalmopathy within 18 months of follow-up. Symptoms, serum thyroxine and TRAb, thyroid ultrasound, and orbital computed tomography formed the diagnostic basis. This clonotype was counted between two and nine times. RNA served as the template for amplifying TCR beta CDR3 regions. The workflow started with a first-round RT-PCR run with HTBI primers and then moved on to a second-round multiplex PCR. TCRdb called the multiplex PCR reads again in MiXCR, with one record for every CDR3 protein. Among roughly 380,000 distinct CDR3 sequences listed, less than 20% were seen once.

The sequence was collected from a woman younger than 35 with stable Graves' hyperthyroidism. Sequences were obtained from peripheral blood. V is TRBV18 and J is TRBJ1-2; D unclear. CDR3 protein: CASSPSEIGHYGYTF. CDR3 nucleotide sequence: TGTGCCAGCTCCCCCTCGGAGATAGGGCACTATGGCTACACCTTC.